The rows below give T cell receptor beta chains drawn from one sample of a study of blood T cells in healthy people across ages. TCRdb used MiXCR to reprocess the 5' RACE reads, holding one entry per CDR3 protein. The sample yields approximately 2,000,000 distinct CDR3 sequences, about two fifths seen once. Sample: blood. These receptors originate from a human donor in good health. The CDR3 runs from the conserved cysteine through the conserved F or W. The D gene is left open where the match is weak. Size is stated for part of the rows, as once, few or many counts, or as a class when the clone is expanded.

CDR3 DNA,CDR3 protein,CDR3 length,clone size,V gene,J gene,D gene
TGTGCCAGCAGGCCAGCGGGGTGGCGGGGCGGCTCCTACAATGAGCAGTTCTTC,CASRPAGWRGGSYNEQFF,18,few,TRBV7-2,TRBJ2-1,TRBD2
TGCGCCAGCACCTGGGACGAGAACACTGAAGCTTTCTTT,CASTWDENTEAFF,13,-,TRBV4-3,TRBJ1-1,-
TGTGCCAGCAGCTTACAAGGACAGGGACGGGTCGAGGATACGCAGTATTTT,CASSLQGQGRVEDTQYF,17,-,TRBV11-1,TRBJ2-3,TRBD1
TGCAGTCCCGGGGGGACCCAGCCCCAGCATTTT,CSPGGTQPQHF,11,few,TRBV20-1,TRBJ1-5,-
TGTGCCAGCACCCCAACGACATTCTATGGCTACACCTTC,CASTPTTFYGYTF,13,few,TRBV7-9,TRBJ1-2,-
TGCGCCAGCAGCCAAGATCAGTCCCAGGATTATAGCAATCAGCCCCAGCATTTT,CASSQDQSQDYSNQPQHF,18,-,TRBV4-1,TRBJ1-5,-
TGTGCCAGCAGTACAGAAGGGGTCCGCTACACCTTC,CASSTEGVRYTF,12,-,TRBV6-5,TRBJ1-2,-
TGTGCCAGCAGTAGGGAAATAGGGGCTTTCTTT,CASSREIGAFF,11,-,TRBV28,TRBJ1-1,-
TGTGCCAGCAGTGAAGCGGGGCTGAGGTATTTT,CASSEAGLRYF,11,few,TRBV6-1,TRBJ2-3,-
TGCAGCGTTGGTTTCAGGGGGCGCGAGCAGTACTTC,CSVGFRGREQYF,12,few,TRBV29-1,TRBJ2-7,TRBD1
TGCAGTGCTTCGGGGGACACCGCTAGCACAGATACGCAGTATTTT,CSASGDTASTDTQYF,15,few,TRBV20-1,TRBJ2-3,-
TGCAGCGCTAGTGTAAACAGGGGGGATGGCTACACCTTC,CSASVNRGDGYTF,13,few,TRBV20-1,TRBJ1-2,TRBD1
TGTGCCAGCAACCGAATCGTGGGGGGGGCGTCCAATGAGCAGTTCTTC,CASNRIVGGASNEQFF,16,-,TRBV12-3/TRBV12-4,TRBJ2-1,-
TGTGCCGGCAGTTTAGAGAGCAATCAGCCCCAGCATTTT,CAGSLESNQPQHF,13,-,TRBV12-3/TRBV12-4,TRBJ1-5,-
TGCGCCAGCAGCCAAGTCAAAGGGGGGACAGGGTCAGAGACCCAGTACTTC,CASSQVKGGTGSETQYF,17,-,TRBV4-1,TRBJ2-5,TRBD1
TGTGCCAGCAGTTCCCCCGGGGGAGGGGATACGCAGTATTTT,CASSSPGGGDTQYF,14,few,TRBV27,TRBJ2-3,TRBD2
TGTGCCAGCAGTGACCATAGCGACGCCGGGGAGCTGTTTTTT,CASSDHSDAGELFF,14,-,TRBV6-2/TRBV6-3,TRBJ2-2,-
TGTGCCAGCAGCGCTTTCTCGGGGGGGGACACTGAAGCTTTCTTT,CASSAFSGGDTEAFF,15,-,TRBV7-3,TRBJ1-1,-
TGTGCCAGCAGCGTGACAGGGAGTCCGTCGGGCTACACCTTC,CASSVTGSPSGYTF,14,-,TRBV9,TRBJ1-2,TRBD1
TGTGCCAGCAGCTTGGCCGGGAGGGACGAGCAGTACTTC,CASSLAGRDEQYF,13,-,TRBV5-5,TRBJ2-7,TRBD2
TGTGCCAGCAGCTTACGCGACAGGGGGCAAATCAGGGGCACAGATACGCAGTATTTT,CASSLRDRGQIRGTDTQYF,19,-,TRBV11-3,TRBJ2-3,TRBD1
TGTGCCAGCAGTTACTCTAGCGGGGGGGCCGTACATACGCAGTATTTT,CASSYSSGGAVHTQYF,16,many,TRBV6-5,TRBJ2-3,TRBD2
TGTGCCAGCAGCGCCGGGACTTCAACGGAAGCTTTCTTT,CASSAGTSTEAFF,13,-,TRBV9,TRBJ1-1,-
TGTGCCAGCAGCCAAGATACAGGGGCTGAACTTCCCCGAGTGGCAGATACGCAGTATTTT,CASSQDTGAELPRVADTQYF,20,-,TRBV3-1,TRBJ2-3,TRBD1
TGTGCCAGCAGCCAAGACCAGGGATCTGAAGCTTTCTTT,CASSQDQGSEAFF,13,-,TRBV3-1,TRBJ1-1,-
TGTGCCAGCAGTTGGGGACAAGGGGTACTGTTTTTT,CASSWGQGVLFF,12,-,TRBV27,TRBJ2-2,-
TGTGCCAGCACCGCCCTTGGGCCTAACAATGAAAAACTGTTTTTT,CASTALGPNNEKLFF,15,few,TRBV6-5,TRBJ1-4,-
TGTGCTAGTGGTCCCTCGACAGGGTCCTACAATGAGCAGTTCTTC,CASGPSTGSYNEQFF,15,-,TRBV12-5,TRBJ2-1,TRBD1
TGTGCCAGCAGTTCCGGACAGAGGGACACCTTC,CASSSGQRDTF,11,-,TRBV12-3/TRBV12-4,TRBJ1-2,-